This T cell receptor (beta chain) emerged from a study of T cell repertoires in cytomegalovirus infection. On the study more broadly: Both recently identified HLA-C-restricted and well-studied HLA-B-restricted CMV epitopes were used in the study. The study's findings and limits: HLA-C-restricted, CMV-specific TCR beta clonotypes were dominant ex vivo.

TCRdb reprocessed the reads via MiXCR and lists one record per CDR3 protein. The sample has fewer than 350,000 distinct CDR3 sequences, around 29% seen once. On this clonotype: What it recognizes is unknown.

The germline V gene encodes CDR1 SGHDT and CDR2 YYEEEE. Trimming cost V 0 bases and J 6 bases, with 10 bases left between them. The CDR3 is 13 residues long. The starting material was cultured PBMCs, obtained from culture after CMV antigen stimulation. This chain uses TRBV5-6 with TRBJ2-7; D might be TRBD2 (5 bases). The origin of this receptor is a human donor in good health (CMV status not recorded). Some clones in this sample may be carry-over from other donors' samples. The CDR3 DNA sequence: TGTGCCAGCAGCTTGGTCGATCGGGGCGAGCAGTACTTC. It encodes CASSLVDRGEQYF. The full variable domain, its missing parts supplied by reference TRBV5-6 and TRBJ2-7, is DAGVTQSPTHLIKTRGQQVTLRCSPKSGHDTVSWYQQALGQGPQFIFQYYEEEERQRGNFPDRFSGHQFPNYSSELNVNALLLGDSALYLCASSLVDRGEQYFGPGTRLTVT.